Presented here are 22 T cell receptor beta chains from one specimen sequenced in a study of monozygotic twins with inflammatory bowel disease. TCRdb reprocessed the 5' RACE reads and stores each CDR3 protein as one record, lacking DNA. The specimen's table records some 200,000 distinct CDR3 sequences. Sequences were obtained from blood. All receptors derive from a human donor with ulcerative colitis or Crohn's disease, or a healthy co-twin of an affected twin (not recorded which).

The V gene is TRBV29-1, the J gene TRBJ1-1; absent DNA, TCRdb's TRBD1 call cannot be checked. Germline assignment: CDR1 SQVTM and CDR2 ANQGSEA. This CDR3 comprises 14 residues. The CDR3 region is CSVLRGQLNTEAFF. Complete variable domain (other parts from reference TRBV29-1 and TRBJ1-1): SAVISQKPSRDICQRGTSLTIQCQVDSQVTMMFWYRQQPGQSLTLIATANQGSEATYESGFVIDKFPISRPNLTFSTLTVSNMSPEDSSIYLCSVLRGQLNTEAFFGQGTRLTVV.

The chain couples TRBV12-3 or TRBV12-4 to TRBJ1-2; no DNA is available, so the TRBD1 call from TCRdb remains unchecked. This CDR3 is built from 14 residues. The CDR3 spells CASSTPSGVYGYTF.

The rearrangement joins TRBV11-3 to TRBJ2-5. CDR1 and CDR2 from the germline V gene are SGHNT and YENEEA. The CDR3 is made up of 13 amino acids. The CDR3 loop is CASSLRSGQTQYF.

This rearrangement joins TRBV6-5 to TRBJ2-7; the D call of TRBD1 rests on TCRdb alone, since no DNA is present to check it. In germline, CDR1 is MNHEY, CDR2 SVGAGI. This CDR3 contains 15 residues. CDR3 amino acids: CASIKGQGDSYEQYF.

V usage is TRBV20-1 and J usage is TRBJ1-2; absent DNA, TCRdb's TRBD1 call cannot be checked. This CDR3 comprises 15 residues. Germline V gene data show CDR1 as DFQATT and CDR2 as SNEGSKA (reference sequence). CDR3 protein: CSARDRSWGITGYTF.

The rearrangement joins TRBV14 to TRBJ2-1; TCRdb's D call of TRBD1 is untestable without DNA. Germline CDR1 reads SGHDN; CDR2 reads FVKESK. CDR3 length: 15 residues. Here the CDR3 reads CASSQVLTGPNEQFF.

This chain uses TRBV3-1 with TRBJ1-5. The CDR3 length is 14 residues. Germline CDR1 and CDR2: LGHDT and YNNKEL (reference sequence). This CDR3 reads CASSQDLSNQPQHF.

The V call is TRBV5-6, the J call TRBJ1-5; TCRdb indicates TRBD1, and absent DNA this call remains unverified. The CDR3 loop spans 16 amino acids. The germline V gene encodes CDR1 SGHDT and CDR2 YYEEEE. This chain's CDR3 is CASSSSGQVRNQPQHF.

The J gene is TRBJ2-1, the V gene TRBV7-8; TCRdb picks TRBD1, but there is no DNA to check that call. The CDR3 covers 16 residues. Germline V CDR1 and CDR2: SGHVS, FQNEAQ. Here the CDR3 reads CASSFFRGGPYNEQFF. Filled out from reference TRBV7-8 and TRBJ2-1, the complete variable domain reads GAGVSQSPRYKVAKRGQDVALRCDPISGHVSLFWYQQALGQGPEFLTYFQNEAQLDKSGLPSDRFFAERPEGSVSTLKIQRTQQEDSAVYLCASSFFRGGPYNEQFFGPGTRLTVL.

The rearrangement links TRBV29-1 to TRBJ2-6. This CDR3 has 14 residues. Germline values: CDR1 SQVTM, CDR2 ANQGSEA. CDR3 sequence: CSVSEYSGANVLTF.

CDR3 region: CASSARRGSDTEAFF. The J gene is TRBJ1-1, the V gene TRBV19. From germline, CDR1 is LNHDA and CDR2 SQIVND (reference sequence). The CDR3 is 15 residues long.

V gene TRBV24-1 combines with J gene TRBJ2-5. The CDR3 consists of 11 residues. Germline V gene sequence: CDR1 KGHDR, CDR2 SFDVKD. The chain's CDR3 is CATSAGETQYF.

The CDR3 loop reads CASSQDQGGAEAFF. The V call is TRBV3-1, the J call TRBJ1-1; checking the TCRdb D call of TRBD1 is not possible without DNA. From germline, CDR1 is LGHDT and CDR2 YNNKEL (reference sequence). The CDR3 contains 14 residues.

The chain couples TRBV7-8 to TRBJ1-5. This CDR3 has 16 amino acids. CDR1 is SGHVS, CDR2 FQNEAQ, per germline. CDR3: CASSLAAGGRDQPQHF. Filled out from reference TRBV7-8 and TRBJ1-5, the complete variable domain reads GAGVSQSPRYKVAKRGQDVALRCDPISGHVSLFWYQQALGQGPEFLTYFQNEAQLDKSGLPSDRFFAERPEGSVSTLKIQRTQQEDSAVYLCASSLAAGGRDQPQHFGDGTRLSIL.

V gene TRBV5-1 combines with J gene TRBJ1-1; lacking DNA, the TRBD1 call made by TCRdb goes unchecked. Germline lookup yields CDR1 SGHRS and CDR2 YFSETQ. The CDR3 length is 12 residues. CDR3 amino acids: CASSSRGTEAFF.

The chain combines TRBV5-1 with TRBJ1-5. Germline V CDR1 and CDR2: SGHRS, YFSETQ. There are 15 residues in the CDR3. CDR3 sequence: CASSSGPGIHQPQHF.

The genes are TRBV2 and TRBJ2-7; the TCRdb D gene call, TRBD1, has no DNA to confirm it. Germline V CDR1 and CDR2: SNHLY, FYNNEI. The length of the CDR3 is 12 residues. CDR3 in amino acids: CASSDWTGKQYF.

The gene calls are TRBV27 and TRBJ1-5. CDR1 and CDR2 from the germline V gene are MNHEY and SMNVEV (reference sequence). This CDR3 contains 15 residues. CDR3 loop: CASRRIGAYNQPQHF.

The chain links TRBV4-2 to TRBJ2-5; TCRdb reports TRBD2, a call that lacks DNA to check it against. CDR3 size: 17 residues. Germline loops: CDR1 LGHNA, CDR2 YNFKEQ. The chain's CDR3 is CASSQDFPPQGGETQYF.

The J gene is TRBJ2-3, the V gene TRBV20-1; TCRdb reports TRBD1, a call that lacks DNA to check it against. Germline V gene data show CDR1 as DFQATT and CDR2 as SNEGSKA (reference sequence). The CDR3 contains 12 residues. CDR3 sequence: CSDDRGTDTQYF.

The V call is TRBV20-1, the J call TRBJ2-5; TCRdb lists TRBD2, though no DNA is available to test this call. The CDR3 has 17 amino acids. Germline V gene lookup returns CDR1 DFQATT and CDR2 SNEGSKA (reference sequence). The CDR3 loop is CSARDPSRLGIQETQYF.

This rearrangement joins TRBV5-1 to TRBJ2-5. CDR3 length: 11 residues. Germline V gives CDR1 SGHRS, CDR2 YFSETQ. The CDR3 is CASSLDETQYF.